One and the same sample provided the 26 T cell receptor beta chains below, sequenced in a study of molecular identifiers for immune sequencing clone quantification (dated by TCRdb to the late 2010s). Library prep was done by PCR. Sequencing relied on a NextSeq 500. Using fastp trimming at Q25 and MiXCR clonotype assembly, TCRdb reanalyzed the public sequencing data and kept in-frame beta chains. Identical CDR3 proteins give one entry, which carries the most common genes and DNA. The sample table holds approximately 320,000 distinct CDR3 sequences, of which over 20% were seen once. The ten largest clones take up approximately 0.74% of the sample. Sequenced material: naive CD8+ T cells from blood, with Jurkat cell RNA spiked in. The sample's cell subset or site label, in plain terms: FACS-sorted CD8+CD4-CCR7+CD45RA+ naive T cells. The receptors were sampled from a human donor in good health. Some libraries in this study had Jurkat cell RNA spiked in.

Note on this clonotype: One base away lies a much larger clone, so this may be a sequencing read error. The chain joins TRBV7-9 to TRBJ1-3, with D perhaps TRBD1 (5 bases). The germline gives CDR1 SEHNR, CDR2 FQNEAQ (reference sequence). CDR3 size: 14 residues. The CDR3 is CASGLGENGNTIYF. In DNA form, the CDR3 reads TGTGCCAGCGGCTTAGGGGAAAATGGAAACACCATATATTTT.

As to this clonotype: A read error may be the cause here, since a much bigger clone is one base away. The chain carries TRBV4-1 and TRBJ1-2; TRBD1 matches 8 bases. CDR1 and CDR2 from the germline V gene are MGHRA and YSYEKL. The CDR3 totals 15 residues. Trimming took 1 base from V and 7 from J; bases not matched to a gene: 8. The CDR3 coding sequence is TGCGCCAGCAGCCAAGGAACAGGGGGAGGCTCTGGCTACACCTTC. It encodes CASSQGTGGGSGYTF.

This clonotype has a count of ten or more. V and J are TRBV7-9 and TRBJ2-3; 11 bases are shared with TRBD1. Germline CDR1 and CDR2: SEHNR and FQNEAQ (reference sequence). This CDR3 is 15 amino acids long. Trimming removed 4 bases from V and 3 bases from J; junction bases left unmatched: 3. The CDR3 protein is CASSSGQGATDTQYF. DNA for the CDR3: TGTGCCAGCAGCTCCGGACAGGGGGCAACAGATACGCAGTATTTT.

In this sample, this clonotype turned up many times. The chain couples TRBV27 to TRBJ1-1, with a possible D match to TRBD1 (5 bases). Germline V gene lookup returns CDR1 MNHEY and CDR2 SMNVEV (reference sequence). The CDR3 runs to 15 residues. Trimming took off 5 bases at V and 4 bases at J, with 17 bases between the two ends. The CDR3 loop reads CASSTFLLGGTEAFF. The CDR3 nucleotides are TGTGCCAGCAGTACATTCCTGCTGGGGGGCACTGAAGCTTTCTTT.

There are a few counts of this clonotype. V is TRBV6-5 and J is TRBJ1-5; 8 positions match TRBD1. Germline-derived CDR1 and CDR2 are MNHEY and SVGAGI. This CDR3 region has 15 residues. The ends lost 5 bases at V and 3 bases at J; junction bases unmatched: 6. The CDR3: CASSLQGGDNQPQHF. For the CDR3, the DNA is TGTGCCAGCAGTCTACAGGGGGGGGACAATCAGCCCCAGCATTTT.

The J gene is TRBJ2-7, the V gene TRBV7-9; 8 bases are a match to TRBD1. J lost 6 bases, V lost 5 bases, and 27 bases had no gene match. Germline V gene sequence: CDR1 SEHNR, CDR2 FQNEAQ (reference sequence). The CDR3 has 20 residues. CDR3 in DNA: TGTGCCAGCAGCACAACAAGGACAGGGTTACTAGCTCGGGGAGGACCCGAGCAGTACTTC. This translates into CASSTTRTGLLARGGPEQYF.

The table lists this clonotype with many counts. The chain employs TRBV2 and TRBJ2-3; a possible D gene is TRBD2 (6 bases). The V gene lost 9 bases and the J gene lost 3 bases, with 10 bases spanning the gap. The CDR3 has 12 residues. Germline CDR1 SNHLY, CDR2 FYNNEI. The CDR3 sequence: CARRRVTDTQYF. The CDR3 nucleotides read TGTGCCAGGAGGAGGGTGACAGATACGCAGTATTTT. The complete variable domain, with remaining parts taken from reference TRBV2 and TRBJ2-3, reads EPEVTQTPSHQVTQMGQEVILRCVPISNHLYFYWYRQILGQKVEFLVSFYNNEISEKSEIFDDQFSVERPDGSNFTLKIRSTKLEDSAMYFCARRRVTDTQYFGPGTRLTVL.

This clonotype has just a few counts. The gene calls are TRBV7-2 and TRBJ2-7; the D gene could be TRBD1 or TRBD2 (5 bases each). Trimming took off 5 bases at V and 1 base at J, with 18 bases between the two ends. The CDR3 loop spans 16 amino acids. The V gene's germline CDR1 is SGHTA and CDR2 FQGNSA. CDR3 residues: CASSTVVVGTSYEQYF. In DNA, the CDR3 is TGTGCCAGCAGCACCGTAGTAGTAGGGACGTCCTACGAGCAGTACTTC. Full variable domain (missing parts from reference TRBV7-2 and TRBJ2-7): GAGVSQSPSNKVTEKGKDVELRCDPISGHTALYWYRQSLGQGLEFLIYFQGNSAPDKSGLPSDRFSAERTGGSVSTLTIQRTQQEDSAVYLCASSTVVVGTSYEQYFGPGTRLTVT.

This clonotype was seen repeatedly, ten times or more. The rearrangement uses TRBV4-2 and TRBJ1-1; D is perhaps TRBD1 (6 bases). In germline, CDR1 is LGHNA, CDR2 YNFKEQ. V gave up 1 base and J gave up 8 bases, with 14 bases separating them. The CDR3 extends over 14 amino acids. In DNA form, the CDR3 reads TGTGCCAGCAGCCAAGTAGGGCCAACAGGGGAAGCTTTCTTT. Protein: CASSQVGPTGEAFF.

Comment on this clonotype: One junction end disagrees with the germline gene, perhaps due to a read error. J is TRBJ2-1 and V is TRBV4-1; D may correspond to TRBD1 or TRBD2 (5 bases each). The CDR3 sequence is 19 residues long. Germline values: CDR1 MGHRA, CDR2 YSYEKL. CDR3 region: CTSSQETLRSPGPYNEQFF. CDR3 bases: TGCACCAGCAGCCAAGAAACTTTGAGATCCCCGGGACCTTACAATGAGCAGTTCTTC.

This clonotype was seen many times. The chain couples TRBV18 to TRBJ1-1, with TRBD1 as a possible D gene (6 bases). CDR1 is KGHSH, CDR2 LQKENI, per germline. Trimming took off 2 bases at V and 4 bases at J, with 14 bases between the two ends. The CDR3 runs 15 residues. CDR3 coding DNA: TGTGCCAGCTCACCATCCCCGGGGGCAAGCACTGAAGCTTTCTTT. Its protein is CASSPSPGASTEAFF.

This clonotype is categorized as medium-sized. The chain employs TRBV7-9 and TRBJ1-5, with TRBD1 as a possible D gene (6 bases). Looked up from germline, CDR1 is SEHNR and CDR2 is FQNEAQ (reference sequence). This CDR3 spans 14 amino acids. V was trimmed by 1 base and J by 2 bases, leaving 6 bases between them. The CDR3 DNA reads as TGTGCCAGCAGCTTAGGACAGGGCAATCAGCCCCAGCATTTT. Its translation: CASSLGQGNQPQHF.

This clonotype came up many times. V is TRBV6-6 and J is TRBJ2-7, with unresolved D. CDR3 length: 12 residues. V dropped 6 bases and J dropped 2 bases, with 8 bases sitting between them. Germline values: CDR1 MNHNY, CDR2 SVGAGI (reference sequence). The CDR3: CASSSRAYEQYF. CDR3 in DNA: TGTGCCAGCAGCTCTAGAGCCTACGAGCAGTACTTC.

The chain is built from TRBV20-1 and TRBJ1-5, with a tentative D call TRBD1 (6 bases). The germline gives CDR1 DFQATT, CDR2 SNEGSKA (reference sequence). This CDR3 has 18 residues. The ends were cut back, 0 bases at V and 0 bases at J, with 18 bases in the middle. CDR3 loop: CSARDDRREDNSNQPQHF. The CDR3 region has the DNA TGCAGTGCTAGAGACGACAGGCGAGAGGATAATAGCAATCAGCCCCAGCATTTT.

As regards this clonotype: A read error may explain this, as a much larger clone is one base away. The chain links TRBV13 to TRBJ1-1; D is ambiguous. Germline values: CDR1 PRHDT, CDR2 FYEKMQ (reference sequence). The CDR3 is made up of 14 amino acids. The CDR3 sequence: CVSSLGRQYTEAFF. Here the CDR3 DNA reads TGTGTCAGCAGCTTAGGCCGCCAGTACACTGAAGCTTTCTTT.

Ten or more counts support this clonotype. The V call is TRBV7-9, the J call TRBJ2-7; 7 nucleotides match TRBD1. The CDR3 is 16 amino acids. V shed 4 bases, J shed 0 bases, and the junction held 9 bases outside the gene matches. Germline V gene data show CDR1 as SEHNR and CDR2 as FQNEAQ (reference sequence). This CDR3 reads CASSSVGTASSYEQYF. The CDR3 DNA is TGTGCCAGCAGCTCGGTAGGGACAGCGAGCTCCTACGAGCAGTACTTC.

Notes on this clonotype: The conserved phenylalanine or tryptophan normally closing the CDR3 is absent here, so this likely arose from a read error. The chain recombines TRBV27 with TRBJ2-5, with 9 bases fitting TRBD2. The trim removed 3 bases at V and 3 bases at J, leaving 8 bases unmatched. Germline loops: CDR1 MNHEY, CDR2 SMNVEV (reference sequence). The CDR3 runs to 16 residues. The CDR3: CASSFGLAGMEETQYL. As DNA, the CDR3 is TGTGCCAGCAGTTTTGGGCTAGCGGGGATGGAAGAGACCCAGTACCTC.

This clonotype has only a few counts. This sequence joins TRBV7-9 and TRBJ2-1; weak D call: TRBD2 (5 bases). This CDR3 has 16 amino acids. CDR1 and CDR2 from the germline V gene are SEHNR and FQNEAQ (reference sequence). Trimming removed 5 bases at V and 2 bases at J, with 16 bases between. The CDR3 sequence: CASSQVGGYAYNEQFF. CDR3 nucleotides: TGTGCCAGCAGCCAGGTGGGCGGGTACGCCTACAATGAGCAGTTCTTC.

This clonotype has more than one count but fewer than ten. The gene calls are TRBV19 and TRBJ2-7; D is unresolved. V dropped 3 bases and J dropped 2 bases, with 17 bases sitting between them. The CDR3 has 16 amino acids. CDR1 and CDR2 (germline): LNHDA, SQIVND (reference sequence). The CDR3 sequence: CASSIATTAPAYEQYF. In DNA form, the CDR3 reads TGTGCCAGTAGTATCGCTACGACGGCTCCGGCCTACGAGCAGTACTTC.

The sample holds a few counts of this clonotype. The chain carries TRBV20-1 and TRBJ2-4, with D uncertain. The CDR3 sequence is 16 residues long. Trimming pared 0 bases from V and 0 bases from J, leaving 12 bases between. The germline V gene encodes CDR1 DFQATT and CDR2 SNEGSKA (reference sequence). The CDR3 DNA reads as TGCAGTGCTAGAGAAGGGCCTACAAGAGCCAAAAACATTCAGTACTTC. It yields the protein CSAREGPTRAKNIQYF.

The V and J genes are TRBV9 and TRBJ1-2, with 10 bases that match TRBD1. The CDR3 extends over 16 amino acids. Germline V lookup: CDR1 SGDLS, CDR2 YYNGEE. Losses at the gene ends were 1 base for V and 0 bases for J; bases not matched to a gene: 3. The CDR3: CASSVTGTGANYGYTF. The CDR3 nucleotides are TGTGCCAGCAGCGTAACAGGGACAGGGGCTAACTATGGCTACACCTTC.

The rearrangement joins TRBV24-1 to TRBJ1-5; tentatively, D is TRBD1 (5 bases). Germline V gene lookup returns CDR1 KGHDR and CDR2 SFDVKD. With 6 bases removed from V and 5 bases from J, the gap between germline ends came to 13 bases. This CDR3 spans 14 amino acids. The CDR3 DNA reads as TGTGCCACCAGTTCAGGGAAGATCTATCAGCCCCAGCATTTT. Its translation is CATSSGKIYQPQHF.

This clonotype was seen repeatedly, ten times or more. This rearrangement joins TRBV4-3 to TRBJ2-3; possible D gene TRBD1, 5 bases. CDR3 length: 15 amino acids. Germline V gives CDR1 LGHNA, CDR2 YSLEER. The ends were cut back, 0 bases at V and 3 bases at J, with 10 bases in the middle. DNA for the CDR3: TGCGCCAGCAGCCAAGAGGGCAGGGTGACAGATACGCAGTATTTT. Encoded protein: CASSQEGRVTDTQYF.

Notes on this clonotype: A read error may account for a junction end that differs from germline. The rearrangement uses TRBV12-3 or TRBV12-4 and TRBJ2-7; D is possibly TRBD1 (6 bases). The length of the CDR3 is 16 residues. This CDR3 reads CTSSYLNRASPYEQYF. Here the CDR3 DNA reads TGTACCAGCAGTTACCTAAACAGGGCCAGTCCTTACGAGCAGTACTTC.

This clonotype was seen at least ten times. The rearrangement joins TRBV27 to TRBJ1-5; weak D call: TRBD1 (5 bases). CDR1 is MNHEY, CDR2 SMNVEV, per germline (reference sequence). The CDR3 runs 13 residues. The ends were cut back, 2 bases at V and 7 bases at J, with 9 bases in the middle. The CDR3 sequence is CASSLKGDQPQHF. The CDR3 DNA follows: TGTGCCAGCAGTTTAAAAGGGGACCAGCCCCAGCATTTT.

This clonotype has a count of ten or more. CDR3 residues: CASSRDRGKYEQYF. Here the CDR3 DNA reads TGTGCCAGCAGCAGGGACAGGGGCAAGTACGAGCAGTACTTC. V gene TRBV5-4 combines with J gene TRBJ2-7, with TRBD1 matching 10 bases. The CDR3 covers 14 residues. CDR1 is SGHNT, CDR2 YYREEE, per germline (reference sequence). Unmatched junction bases numbered 5, after V lost 4 bases and J lost 4 bases. Together with reference TRBV5-4 and TRBJ2-7, the CDR3 gives the full variable domain: ETGVTQSPTHLIKTRGQQVTLRCSSQSGHNTVSWYQQALGQGPQFIFQYYREEENGRGNFPPRFSGLQFPNYSSELNVNALELDDSALYLCASSRDRGKYEQYFGPGTRLTVT.